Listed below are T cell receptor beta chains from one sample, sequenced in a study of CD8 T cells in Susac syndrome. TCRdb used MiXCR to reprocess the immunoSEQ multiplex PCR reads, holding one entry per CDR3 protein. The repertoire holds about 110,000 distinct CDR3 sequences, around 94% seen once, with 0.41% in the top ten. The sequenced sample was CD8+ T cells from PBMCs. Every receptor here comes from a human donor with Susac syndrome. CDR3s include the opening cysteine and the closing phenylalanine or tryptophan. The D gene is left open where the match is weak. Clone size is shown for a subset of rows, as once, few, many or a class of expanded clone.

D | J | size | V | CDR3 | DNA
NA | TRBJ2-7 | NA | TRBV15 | CATSRVQATGTYEQYF | TGTGCCACCAGCAGAGTACAGGCCACAGGGACCTACGAGCAGTACTTC
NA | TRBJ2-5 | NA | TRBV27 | CASSLAGLPYQETQYF | TGTGCCAGCAGTTTAGCAGGACTACCGTACCAAGAGACCCAGTACTTC
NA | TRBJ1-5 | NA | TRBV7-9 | CASSQTAINQPQHF | TGTGCCAGCAGCCAGACAGCTATCAATCAGCCCCAGCATTTT
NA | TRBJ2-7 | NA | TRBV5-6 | CASSLGGDPYEQYF | TGTGCCAGCAGCTTGGGAGGGGACCCCTACGAGCAGTACTTC
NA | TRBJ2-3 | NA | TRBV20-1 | CSARGRLVIDTQYF | TGCAGTGCTAGAGGGAGACTAGTGATAGATACGCAGTATTTT
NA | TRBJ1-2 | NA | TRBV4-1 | CASSQDSLGGYTF | TGCGCCAGCAGCCAGGACAGTCTCGGTGGCTACACCTTC
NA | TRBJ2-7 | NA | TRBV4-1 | CASSQTRTDPYEQYF | TGCGCCAGCAGCCAAACCCGGACAGACCCCTACGAGCAGTACTTC
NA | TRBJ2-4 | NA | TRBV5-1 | CASSSGTASGTELAKNIQYF | TGCGCCAGCAGCAGCGGGACGGCCAGCGGGACAGAGTTAGCCAAAAACATTCAGTACTTC
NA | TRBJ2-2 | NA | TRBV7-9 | CASSLLDRPTGELFF | TGTGCCAGCAGCCTCTTGGACAGACCGACCGGGGAGCTGTTTTTT
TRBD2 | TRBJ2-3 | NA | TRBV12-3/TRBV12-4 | CASSLLAGGEQYF | TGTGCCAGCAGTTTGCTAGCGGGGGGAGAGCAGTATTTT
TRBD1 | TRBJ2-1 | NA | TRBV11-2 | CASSLGQVNEQFF | TGTGCCAGCAGCCTAGGACAGGTCAATGAGCAGTTCTTC
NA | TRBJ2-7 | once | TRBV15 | CATSSGELYEQYF | TGTGCCACCAGCAGCGGTGAGTTATACGAGCAGTACTTC
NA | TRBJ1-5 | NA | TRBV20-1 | CSARDRERNQPQHF | TGCAGTGCTAGAGACAGGGAACGCAATCAGCCCCAGCATTTT
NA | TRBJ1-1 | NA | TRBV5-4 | CASSLRVGSEAFF | TGTGCCAGCAGCTTGCGGGTTGGGTCTGAAGCTTTCTTT
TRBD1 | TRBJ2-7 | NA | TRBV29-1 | CSVADRGSYEQYF | TGCAGCGTGGCGGACAGGGGGTCCTACGAGCAGTACTTC
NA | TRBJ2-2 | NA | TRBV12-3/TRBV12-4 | CASSSGTFNTGELFF | TGTGCCAGCAGTTCCGGGACTTTTAACACCGGGGAGCTGTTTTTT
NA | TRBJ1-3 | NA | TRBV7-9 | CASSYEGGLYF | TGTGCCAGCAGCTACGAGGGGGGATTATATTTT
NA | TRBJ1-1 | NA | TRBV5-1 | CASSLEGVPNTEAFF | TGCGCCAGCAGCTTGGAAGGAGTCCCGAACACTGAAGCTTTCTTT
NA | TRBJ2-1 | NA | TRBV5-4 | CASGLGRNEQFF | TGTGCCAGTGGGTTGGGCCGGAATGAGCAGTTCTTC
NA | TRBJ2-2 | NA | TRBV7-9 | CASSATPQSTNTGELFF | TGTGCCAGCAGCGCGACTCCTCAATCTACGAACACCGGGGAGCTGTTTTTT
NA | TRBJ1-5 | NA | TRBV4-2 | CASSAGGRGDQPQHF | TGTGCCAGCAGCGCAGGCGGGAGGGGGGATCAGCCCCAGCATTTT
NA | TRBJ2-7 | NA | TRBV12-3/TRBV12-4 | CASSFFGRTLFHEQYF | TGTGCCAGCAGTTTTTTCGGCCGAACCCTATTCCACGAGCAGTACTTC
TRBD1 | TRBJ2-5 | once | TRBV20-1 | CSATRGRGETQYF | TGCAGTGCCACCAGGGGGCGCGGGGAGACCCAGTACTTC
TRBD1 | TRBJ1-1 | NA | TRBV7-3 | CASSLGQGNTEAFF | TGTGCCAGCAGCCTCGGACAGGGGAACACTGAAGCTTTCTTT
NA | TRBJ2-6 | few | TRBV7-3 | CASSVAGAGANVLTF | TGTGCCAGCAGCGTCGCAGGGGCCGGGGCCAACGTCCTGACTTTC
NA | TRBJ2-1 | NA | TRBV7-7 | CASSLDPGGDEQFF | TGTGCCAGCAGCTTAGACCCAGGGGGGGATGAGCAGTTCTTC
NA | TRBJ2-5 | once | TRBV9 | CASSVSGEETQYF | TGTGCCAGCAGCGTTTCAGGGGAAGAGACCCAGTACTTC
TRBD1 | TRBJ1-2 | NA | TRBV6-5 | CASSYSKGQGGGYTF | TGTGCCAGCAGTTACTCGAAGGGACAGGGAGGTGGCTACACCTTC
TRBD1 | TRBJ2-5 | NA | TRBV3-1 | CASSLTGVAETQYF | TGTGCCAGCAGCCTCACAGGGGTGGCTGAGACCCAGTACTTC